A single sample is the source of the 30 T cell receptor beta chains below, sequenced in a study of T cells after yellow fever vaccination. TCRdb itself ran the 5' RACE reads through MiXCR, one entry per CDR3 protein. This sample carries under 400,000 distinct CDR3 sequences, approximately 13% of them seen once, and the ten largest clones take about 3%. The sample here was CD4+ T cells sorted from PBMCs, taken 15 days after the yellow fever booster vaccination. Receptors originate from a man between 18 and 29 years old who received the YFV17D yellow fever vaccine.

This clonotype was recorded many times. This rearrangement joins TRBV5-1 to TRBJ1-1; tentatively, D is TRBD1 (5 bases). V was pared by 0 bases and J by 1 base, with 13 bases between. Per germline, CDR1 SGHRS and CDR2 YFSETQ. This CDR3 is built from 16 residues. Here the CDR3 DNA reads TGCGCCAGCAGCTTGGCTCAGGGTATCGAGAACACTGAAGCTTTCTTT. As protein: CASSLAQGIENTEAFF.

The chain recombines TRBV10-3 with TRBJ2-3; 11 nucleotides align to TRBD1. This CDR3 spans 15 amino acids. V shed 6 bases and J 4 bases; nucleotides not matched to a gene: 6. Germline CDR1 ENHRY, CDR2 SYGVKD. CDR3 residues: CAISLDRGRADTQYF. In nucleotides, the CDR3 is TGTGCCATCAGCCTGGACAGGGGGCGGGCAGATACGCAGTATTTT.

This clonotype has a handful of counts. The rearrangement links TRBV7-7 to TRBJ1-1, with D maybe TRBD1 (5 bases). The germline gives CDR1 SSHAT, CDR2 FNYEAQ (reference sequence). CDR3 length: 15 residues. V gave up 3 bases and J gave up 4 bases, with 15 bases separating them. CDR3 coding DNA: TGTGCCAGCAGCTTCAGCCCCGGGGACGGCACTGAAGCTTTCTTT. Protein sequence: CASSFSPGDGTEAFF. Full variable domain (rest looked up from reference TRBV7-7 and TRBJ1-1): GAGVSQSPRYKVTKRGQDVTLRCDPISSHATLYWYQQALGQGPEFLTYFNYEAQPDKSGLPSDRFSAERPEGSISTLTIQRTEQRDSAMYRCASSFSPGDGTEAFFGQGTRLTVV.

This chain joins TRBV7-9 and TRBJ1-1; 9 positions match TRBD1. Per the germline V gene, CDR1 is SEHNR and CDR2 is FQNEAQ (reference sequence). Trimming removed 1 base from V and 11 bases from J; junction bases left unmatched: 5. This CDR3 comprises 13 residues. The CDR3 sequence: CASSLEGQGTAFF. The CDR3 coding sequence is TGTGCCAGCAGCTTAGAGGGACAGGGAACGGCTTTCTTT. The entire variable domain, with the rest obtained from reference TRBV7-9 and TRBJ1-1, is as follows: DTGVSQNPRHKITKRGQNVTFRCDPISEHNRLYWYRQTLGQGPEFLTYFQNEAQLEKSRLLSDRFSAERPKGSFSTLEIQRTEQGDSAMYLCASSLEGQGTAFFGQGTRLTVV.

This clonotype was counted between two and nine times. The chain is built from TRBV25-1 and TRBJ2-3; the D is unclear. CDR1 is MGHDK and CDR2 is SYGVNS in the germline V gene. V lost 3 bases and J lost 0, with 4 bases in between. The CDR3 extends over 13 amino acids. CDR3 protein: CASSERSTDTQYF. The CDR3 nucleotides are TGTGCCAGCAGTGAGAGAAGCACAGATACGCAGTATTTT. Together with reference TRBV25-1 and TRBJ2-3, the CDR3 gives the full variable domain: EADIYQTPRYLVIGTGKKITLECSQTMGHDKMYWYQQDPGMELHLIHYSYGVNSTEKGDLSSESTVSRIRTEHFPLTLESARPSHTSQYLCASSERSTDTQYFGPGTRLTVL.

The sample holds a few counts of this clonotype. V gene TRBV7-9 combines with J gene TRBJ1-4; D gene uncertain. The CDR3 extends over 14 amino acids. Per the germline V gene, CDR1 is SEHNR and CDR2 is FQNEAQ (reference sequence). V lost 4 bases to trimming and J lost 0 bases, with 6 bases between them. The CDR3 sequence: CASSSRATNEKLFF. In DNA form, the CDR3 reads TGTGCCAGCAGCTCCAGAGCAACTAATGAAAAACTGTTTTTT. Looking up the rest from reference TRBV7-9 and TRBJ1-4 gives the full variable domain: DTGVSQNPRHKITKRGQNVTFRCDPISEHNRLYWYRQTLGQGPEFLTYFQNEAQLEKSRLLSDRFSAERPKGSFSTLEIQRTEQGDSAMYLCASSSRATNEKLFFGSGTQLSVL.

This clonotype has only a few counts. The rearrangement links TRBV5-1 to TRBJ1-1, with D unclear. Trimming pared 0 bases from V and 11 bases from J, leaving 11 bases between. This CDR3 has 12 residues. Per germline, CDR1 SGHRS and CDR2 YFSETQ. CDR3 coding DNA: TGCGCCAGCAGCTTGGCCGGGTTGGGGGCTTTCTTT. Encoded protein: CASSLAGLGAFF.

V is TRBV5-4 and J is TRBJ2-5, with D perhaps TRBD2 (5 bases). The V end lost 3 bases, the J end lost 5 bases, and 14 bases lay between the germline ends. Germline V CDR1 and CDR2: SGHNT, YYREEE (reference sequence). The CDR3 consists of 14 residues. In nucleotides, the CDR3 is TGTGCCAGCAGCTCTGGACGACCGGGGGAGACCCAGTACTTC. Translation gives CASSSGRPGETQYF.

This clonotype has a handful of counts. The chain links TRBV7-3 to TRBJ2-7; the match to TRBD1 covers 7 bases. With V trimmed by 6 bases and J by 7 bases, 15 bases remained unmatched. CDR3 length: 15 residues. CDR1 and CDR2 (germline): SGHTA, FQGTGA. CDR3 residues: CASSLTGTANLEQYF. CDR3 DNA sequence: TGTGCCAGCAGTTTGACCGGGACAGCCAACCTTGAGCAGTACTTC. Based on the CDR3 plus reference TRBV7-3 and TRBJ2-7, the full variable domain is GAGVSQTPSNKVTEKGKYVELRCDPISGHTALYWYRQSLGQGPEFLIYFQGTGAADDSGLPNDRFFAVRPEGSVSTLKIQRTERGDSAVYLCASSLTGTANLEQYFGPGTRLTVT.

The chain is built from TRBV28 and TRBJ1-4, with D perhaps TRBD1 (5 bases). CDR3 length equals 16 residues. V lost 5 bases and J lost 11, with 24 bases in between. Looked up from germline, CDR1 is MDHEN and CDR2 is SYDVKM. In DNA, the CDR3 is TGTGCCAGCAGTCAGCTCACCGGGGCAGGAGGGCTTAAACTGTTTTTT. Translating gives CASSQLTGAGGLKLFF.

This clonotype has a handful of counts. The rearrangement links TRBV20-1 to TRBJ2-3; D is ambiguous. Looked up from germline, CDR1 is DFQATT and CDR2 is SNEGSKA (reference sequence). The V and J ends lost 6 bases and 6 bases respectively, with 13 bases between them. The CDR3 spans 12 residues. CDR3 nucleotide sequence: TGCAGTGCCCAAGGAACGACGGATACGCAGTATTTT. Encoded protein: CSAQGTTDTQYF.

The chain combines TRBV28 with TRBJ1-1; 11 bases align to TRBD1. This CDR3 has 15 residues. Germline trimming cut 7 bases from V and 2 bases from J; bases unmatched to any gene: 6. CDR1 is MDHEN and CDR2 is SYDVKM in the germline V gene. CDR3 region: CASIGQGAGNTEAFF. CDR3 nucleotide sequence: TGTGCCAGCATTGGACAGGGGGCGGGAAACACTGAAGCTTTCTTT. The whole variable domain, filled in from reference TRBV28 and TRBJ1-1, reads DVKVTQSSRYLVKRTGEKVFLECVQDMDHENMFWYRQDPGLGLRLIYFSYDVKMKEKGDIPEGYSVSREKKERFSLILESASTNQTSMYLCASIGQGAGNTEAFFGQGTRLTVV.

This clonotype has more than one count but fewer than ten. This chain joins TRBV4-1 and TRBJ1-5; D remains ambiguous. From germline, CDR1 is MGHRA and CDR2 YSYEKL. Trimming pared 1 base from V and 4 bases from J, leaving 17 bases between. This CDR3 comprises 17 residues. CDR3 bases: TGCGCCAGCAGCCAAGTTGCGGGGTTGATAGGTAATCAGCCCCAGCATTTT. Protein product: CASSQVAGLIGNQPQHF.

The rearrangement joins TRBV7-8 to TRBJ1-2; TRBD1 might be the D (6 bases). This CDR3 spans 17 amino acids. Germline CDR1 reads SGHVS; CDR2 reads FQNEAQ. Trimming took off 2 bases at V and 4 bases at J, with 20 bases between the two ends. Here the CDR3 reads CASSLLTQGTGLYGYTF. The CDR3 nucleotides are TGTGCCAGCAGCTTATTGACACAGGGAACGGGCCTCTATGGCTACACCTTC.

The chain recombines TRBV21-1 with TRBJ2-1. TRBV21-1 is tagged as a pseudogene. This CDR3 spans 12 amino acids. The CDR3 DNA reads TGTGCCAGCAGCAAAGTGAGCAATGAGCAGTTCTTC. Its protein is CASSKVSNEQFF.

This clonotype has more than one count but fewer than ten. The chain is built from TRBV7-9 and TRBJ2-1, with TRBD2 identical over 14 bases. The CDR3 spans 17 residues. CDR1 SEHNR and CDR2 FQNEAQ come from the germline V gene (reference sequence). Trimming took 5 bases from V and 7 from J; bases not matched to a gene: 10. The CDR3 sequence: CASSPRLAGGDKNEQFF. CDR3 sequence (DNA): TGTGCCAGCAGCCCTAGACTAGCGGGGGGGGATAAGAATGAGCAGTTCTTC.

The genes are TRBV7-8 and TRBJ2-2; D gene uncertain. CDR1 SGHVS and CDR2 FQNEAQ come from the germline V gene. The CDR3 is 18 residues long. V shed 0 bases and J shed 6 bases, with 20 bases lying between them. In DNA, the CDR3 is TGTGCCAGCAGCTTAGCCCCTAGTAGTAGGGATTTTCCCGGGGAGCTGTTTTTT. This sequence encodes CASSLAPSSRDFPGELFF.

This chain links TRBV18 with TRBJ2-5, with TRBD1 matching over 7 bases. The CDR3 is made up of 15 amino acids. The ends lost 1 base at V and 1 base at J; junction bases unmatched: 3. Germline assignment: CDR1 KGHSH and CDR2 LQKENI. The DNA for the CDR3 is TGTGCCAGCTCACCACGGACAGGATCCCAAGAGACCCAGTACTTC. Translated, it gives CASSPRTGSQETQYF. The entire variable domain, with the rest obtained from reference TRBV18 and TRBJ2-5, is as follows: NAGVMQNPRHLVRRRGQEARLRCSPMKGHSHVYWYRQLPEEGLKFMVYLQKENIIDESGMPKERFSAEFPKEGPSILRIQQVVRGDSAAYFCASSPRTGSQETQYFGPGTRLLVL.

This clonotype has a handful of counts. This sequence joins TRBV20-1 and TRBJ2-7, with 9 positions matching TRBD2. V shed 4 bases and J 7 bases; nucleotides not matched to a gene: 8. From germline, CDR1 is DFQATT and CDR2 SNEGSKA (reference sequence). The CDR3 runs 13 residues. The CDR3 sequence is CSATSGVLREQYV. CDR3 sequence (DNA): TGCAGTGCTACTAGCGGGGTATTAAGGGAGCAGTACGTC.

This clonotype turned up a few times. The V gene is TRBV6-2 or TRBV6-3, the J gene TRBJ1-1, with D maybe TRBD1 (5 bases). V lost 6 bases and J 6 bases, leaving 23 bases between the germline ends. The CDR3 length is 16 residues. Germline assignment: CDR1 MNHEY and CDR2 SVGEGT. The CDR3 sequence: CASSSGPRRGWAEAFF. The DNA for the CDR3 is TGTGCCAGCAGCTCCGGGCCGCGGCGGGGGTGGGCTGAAGCTTTCTTT.

This clonotype was detected only a few times. The chain uses TRBV6-2 or TRBV6-3 and TRBJ1-6; D unresolved. V was shortened by 8 bases and J by 0 bases, with 8 bases between the two germline ends. CDR1 and CDR2 (germline): MNHEY, SVGEGT. The CDR3 sequence is 14 residues long. CDR3 sequence (DNA): TGTGCCAGCGTGGAGAGCTCCTATAATTCACCCCTCCACTTT. Protein sequence: CASVESSYNSPLHF.

The V and J genes are TRBV6-2 or TRBV6-3 and TRBJ2-3; 8 nucleotides match TRBD1. In germline, CDR1 is MNHEY, CDR2 SVGEGT. The CDR3 loop spans 16 amino acids. The V and J ends lost 2 bases and 4 bases, in that order; junction bases with no gene match: 8. The CDR3 region has the DNA TGTGCCAGCAGTTACAGGGGACAGGCCGGGGCAGATACGCAGTATTTT. The encoded protein is CASSYRGQAGADTQYF.

There are a few counts of this clonotype. V usage is TRBV19 and J usage is TRBJ1-2; 7 bases are a match to TRBD1. Trimming removed 7 bases from V and 4 bases from J; junction bases left unmatched: 12. The CDR3 runs to 15 residues. Germline V CDR1 and CDR2: LNHDA, SQIVND (reference sequence). The CDR3: CASTPSPGQSYGYTF. The CDR3, as DNA: TGTGCCAGTACCCCCTCCCCGGGACAGTCCTATGGCTACACCTTC.

This clonotype occurred a few times. This chain connects TRBV2 to TRBJ2-3; 13 positions match TRBD2. V was clipped by 6 bases and J by 6 bases; unmatched bases: 6. CDR1 and CDR2 (germline): SNHLY, FYNNEI. The CDR3 is 15 residues long. This CDR3 is CASRGLAGTADTQYF. The DNA of the CDR3 is TGTGCCAGCAGGGGACTAGCGGGGACCGCGGATACGCAGTATTTT.

V gene TRBV5-1 combines with J gene TRBJ1-4, with TRBD1 as a possible D gene (5 bases). Trimming shortened V by 3 bases and J by 8 bases, and 11 bases separated the two germline ends. Germline CDR1 reads SGHRS; CDR2 reads YFSETQ. The CDR3 extends over 13 amino acids. In nucleotides, the CDR3 is TGCGCCAGCAGCTCCAGGGTAGGGGAAAAACTGTTTTTT. Its translation: CASSSRVGEKLFF.

This clonotype was seen more than once but under ten times. The chain uses TRBV11-2 and TRBJ2-6; D perhaps matches TRBD1 (5 bases). Germline values: CDR1 SGHAT, CDR2 FQNNGV. The CDR3 length is 17 residues. Deletions cut 5 bases from V and 0 bases from J, with 14 bases between. Here the CDR3 reads CASSNHPRVSGANVLTF. Here the CDR3 DNA reads TGTGCCAGCAGCAACCACCCCAGGGTCTCTGGGGCCAACGTCCTGACTTTC.

There are a few counts of this clonotype. The chain uses TRBV6-6 and TRBJ2-1; 7 nucleotides agree with TRBD2. The CDR3 runs 17 residues. Trimming took 2 bases from V and 5 from J; bases not matched to a gene: 12. Germline V lookup: CDR1 MNHNY, CDR2 SVGAGI (reference sequence). The CDR3 nucleotides are TGTGCCAGCAGTTACCGGTCAAGCGGGGACTTTAACAATGAGCAGTTCTTC. Encoded protein: CASSYRSSGDFNNEQFF.

This clonotype was picked up many times. This chain uses TRBV2 with TRBJ2-5, with 7 positions matching TRBD2. Germline V CDR1 and CDR2: SNHLY, FYNNEI. CDR3 size: 14 residues. J gave up 6 bases and V 7 bases, and 11 bases lay outside the gene matches. The CDR3: CASTFWGGPQTQYF. CDR3 bases: TGTGCCAGCACCTTTTGGGGGGGACCTCAGACCCAGTACTTC.

This clonotype was observed a handful of times. The chain uses TRBV7-2 and TRBJ2-1, with 10 bases aligning to TRBD2. CDR1 and CDR2 (germline): SGHTA, FQGNSA. The CDR3 is 17 residues long. The V segment lost 1 base and the J segment 9 bases; nucleotides outside the gene matches: 12. The CDR3 DNA follows: TGTGCCAGCAGCTTAGGGACTAGCGGCTCGGTCGGGGGTGAGCAGTTCTTC. Translated: CASSLGTSGSVGGEQFF.

This clonotype was seen a few times. The rearrangement uses TRBV20-1 and TRBJ2-3, with a possible D match to TRBD2 (5 bases). CDR3 length: 12 amino acids. The germline V gene encodes CDR1 DFQATT and CDR2 SNEGSKA (reference sequence). CDR3: CSLSDTTDTQYF. For the CDR3, the DNA is TGCAGCCTTAGCGACACCACAGATACGCAGTATTTT.